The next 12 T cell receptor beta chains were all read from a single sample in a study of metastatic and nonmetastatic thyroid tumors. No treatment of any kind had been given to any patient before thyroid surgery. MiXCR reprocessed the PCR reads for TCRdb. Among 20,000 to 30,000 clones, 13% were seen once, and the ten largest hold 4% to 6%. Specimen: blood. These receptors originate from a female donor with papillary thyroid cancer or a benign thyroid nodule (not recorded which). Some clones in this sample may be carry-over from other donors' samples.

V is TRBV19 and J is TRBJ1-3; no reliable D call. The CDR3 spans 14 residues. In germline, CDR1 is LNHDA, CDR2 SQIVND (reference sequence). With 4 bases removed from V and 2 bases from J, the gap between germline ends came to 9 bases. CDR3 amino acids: CASSRGYTGNTIYF. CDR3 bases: TGTGCCAGTAGTAGAGGGTACACTGGAAACACCATATATTTT.

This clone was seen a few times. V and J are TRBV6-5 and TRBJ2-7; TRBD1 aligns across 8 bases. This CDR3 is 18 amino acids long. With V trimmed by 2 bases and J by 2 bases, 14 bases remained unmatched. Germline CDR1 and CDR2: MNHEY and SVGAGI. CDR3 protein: CASSYTPPGQGRTYEQYF. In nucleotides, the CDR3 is TGTGCCAGCAGTTACACCCCGCCTGGACAGGGTAGGACCTACGAGCAGTACTTC.

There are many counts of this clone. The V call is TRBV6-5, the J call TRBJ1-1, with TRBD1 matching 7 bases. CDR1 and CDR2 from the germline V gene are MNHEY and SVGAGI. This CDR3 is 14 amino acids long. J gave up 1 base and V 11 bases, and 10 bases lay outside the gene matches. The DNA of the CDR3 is TGTGCCCCCCCCCCCGGGACAGAGAACACTGAAGCTTTCTTT. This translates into CAPPPGTENTEAFF.

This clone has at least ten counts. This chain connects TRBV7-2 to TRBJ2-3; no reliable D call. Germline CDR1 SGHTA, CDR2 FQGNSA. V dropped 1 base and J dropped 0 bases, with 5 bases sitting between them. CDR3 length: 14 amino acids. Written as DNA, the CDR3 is TGTGCCAGCAGCTTAGGTTCTAGCACAGATACGCAGTATTTT. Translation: CASSLGSSTDTQYF.

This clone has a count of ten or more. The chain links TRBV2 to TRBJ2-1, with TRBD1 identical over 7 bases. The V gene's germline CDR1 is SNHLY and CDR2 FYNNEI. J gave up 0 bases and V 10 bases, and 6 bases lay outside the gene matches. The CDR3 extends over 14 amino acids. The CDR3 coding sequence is TGTGCCACTACGGGACAGAGCTCCTACAATGAGCAGTTCTTC. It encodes CATTGQSSYNEQFF.

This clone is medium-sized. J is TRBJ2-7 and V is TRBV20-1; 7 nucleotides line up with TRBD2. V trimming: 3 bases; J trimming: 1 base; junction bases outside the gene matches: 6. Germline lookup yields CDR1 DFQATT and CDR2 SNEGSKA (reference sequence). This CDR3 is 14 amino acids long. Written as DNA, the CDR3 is TGCAGTGCTAGCATCCGGCGGGAGTCCTACGAGCAGTACTTC. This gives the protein CSASIRRESYEQYF.

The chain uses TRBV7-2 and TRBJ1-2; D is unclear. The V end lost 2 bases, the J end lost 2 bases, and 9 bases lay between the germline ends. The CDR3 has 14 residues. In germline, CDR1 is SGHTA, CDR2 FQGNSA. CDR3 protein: CASSLSTWNYGYTF. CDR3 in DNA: TGTGCCAGCAGCTTATCCACCTGGAACTATGGCTACACCTTC.

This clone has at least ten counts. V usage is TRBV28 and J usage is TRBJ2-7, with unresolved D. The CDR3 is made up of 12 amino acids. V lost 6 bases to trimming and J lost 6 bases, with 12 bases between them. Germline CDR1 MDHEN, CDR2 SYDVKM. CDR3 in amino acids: CASSPSPPEQYF. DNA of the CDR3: TGTGCCAGCAGCCCCTCCCCTCCCGAGCAGTACTTC. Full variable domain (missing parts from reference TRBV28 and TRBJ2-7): DVKVTQSSRYLVKRTGEKVFLECVQDMDHENMFWYRQDPGLGLRLIYFSYDVKMKEKGDIPEGYSVSREKKERFSLILESASTNQTSMYLCASSPSPPEQYFGPGTRLTVT.

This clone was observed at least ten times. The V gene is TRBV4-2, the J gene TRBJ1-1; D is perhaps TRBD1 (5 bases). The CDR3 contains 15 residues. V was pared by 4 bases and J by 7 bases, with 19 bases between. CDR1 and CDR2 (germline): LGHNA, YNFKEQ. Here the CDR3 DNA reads TGTGCCAGCAGCCTTGGTTTAGGGGAGACGGGTGAAGCTTTCTTT. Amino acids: CASSLGLGETGEAFF.

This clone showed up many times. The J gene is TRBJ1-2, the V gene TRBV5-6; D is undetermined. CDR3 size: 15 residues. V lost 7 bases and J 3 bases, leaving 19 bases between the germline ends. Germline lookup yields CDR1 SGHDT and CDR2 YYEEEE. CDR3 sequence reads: CASQLRSSLDYGYTF. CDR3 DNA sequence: TGTGCCAGCCAACTTAGATCGTCCCTAGACTATGGCTACACCTTC.

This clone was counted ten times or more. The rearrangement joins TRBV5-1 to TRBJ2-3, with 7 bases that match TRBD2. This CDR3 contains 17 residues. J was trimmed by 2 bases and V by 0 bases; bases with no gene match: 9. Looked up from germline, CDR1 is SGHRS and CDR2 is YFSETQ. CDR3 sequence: CASSLGGSSGVTDTQYF. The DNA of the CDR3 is TGCGCCAGCAGCTTGGGGGGTTCTAGCGGCGTCACAGATACGCAGTATTTT.

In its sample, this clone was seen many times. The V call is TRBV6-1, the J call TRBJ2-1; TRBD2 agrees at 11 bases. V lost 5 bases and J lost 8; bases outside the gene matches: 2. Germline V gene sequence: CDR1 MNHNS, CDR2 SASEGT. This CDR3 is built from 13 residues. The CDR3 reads CASSLLAGDEQFF. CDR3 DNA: TGTGCCAGCAGTTTACTAGCGGGAGATGAGCAGTTCTTC.